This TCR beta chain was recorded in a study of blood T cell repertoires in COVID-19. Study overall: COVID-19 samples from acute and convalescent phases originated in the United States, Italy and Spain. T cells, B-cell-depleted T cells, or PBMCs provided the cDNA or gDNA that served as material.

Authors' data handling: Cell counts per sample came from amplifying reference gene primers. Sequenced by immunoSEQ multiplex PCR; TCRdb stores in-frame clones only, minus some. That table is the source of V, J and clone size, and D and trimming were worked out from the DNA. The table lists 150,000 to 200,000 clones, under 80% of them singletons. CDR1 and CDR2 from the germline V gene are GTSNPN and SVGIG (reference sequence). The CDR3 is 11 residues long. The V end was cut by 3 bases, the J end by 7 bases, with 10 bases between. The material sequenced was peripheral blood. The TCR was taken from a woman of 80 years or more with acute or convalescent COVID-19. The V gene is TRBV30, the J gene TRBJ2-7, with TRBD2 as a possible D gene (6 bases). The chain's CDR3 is CAWSAAGEQYF. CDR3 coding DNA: TGTGCCTGGAGCGCCGCGGGGGAGCAGTACTTC. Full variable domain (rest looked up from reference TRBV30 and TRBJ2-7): SQTIHQWPATLVQPVGSPLSLECTVEGTSNPNLYWYRQAAGRGLQLLFYSVGIGQISSEVPQNLSASRPQDRQFILSSKKLLLSDSGFYLCAWSAAGEQYFGPGTRLTVT.